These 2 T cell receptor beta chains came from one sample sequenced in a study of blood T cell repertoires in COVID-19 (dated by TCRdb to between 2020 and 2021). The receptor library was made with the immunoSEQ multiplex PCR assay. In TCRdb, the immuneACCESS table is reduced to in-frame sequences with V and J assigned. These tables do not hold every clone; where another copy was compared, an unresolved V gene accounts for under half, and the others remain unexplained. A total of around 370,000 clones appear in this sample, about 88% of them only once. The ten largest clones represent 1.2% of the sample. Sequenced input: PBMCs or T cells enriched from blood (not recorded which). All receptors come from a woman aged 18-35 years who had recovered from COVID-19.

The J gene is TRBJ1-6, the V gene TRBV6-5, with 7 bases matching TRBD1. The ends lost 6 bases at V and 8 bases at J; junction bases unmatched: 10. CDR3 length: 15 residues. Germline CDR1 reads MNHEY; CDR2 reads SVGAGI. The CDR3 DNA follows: TGTGCCAGCAGCCACACAGGGGTCGCCGATTCACCCCTCCACTTT. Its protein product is CASSHTGVADSPLHF.

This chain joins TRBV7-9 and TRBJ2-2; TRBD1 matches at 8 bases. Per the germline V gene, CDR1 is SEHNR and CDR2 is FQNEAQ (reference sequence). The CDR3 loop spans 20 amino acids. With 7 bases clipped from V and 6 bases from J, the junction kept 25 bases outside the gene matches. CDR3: CASTARAGTGLLVGSGELFF. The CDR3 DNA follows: TGTGCCAGCACCGCAAGGGCCGGGACAGGCCTACTCGTGGGGTCCGGGGAGCTGTTTTTT.